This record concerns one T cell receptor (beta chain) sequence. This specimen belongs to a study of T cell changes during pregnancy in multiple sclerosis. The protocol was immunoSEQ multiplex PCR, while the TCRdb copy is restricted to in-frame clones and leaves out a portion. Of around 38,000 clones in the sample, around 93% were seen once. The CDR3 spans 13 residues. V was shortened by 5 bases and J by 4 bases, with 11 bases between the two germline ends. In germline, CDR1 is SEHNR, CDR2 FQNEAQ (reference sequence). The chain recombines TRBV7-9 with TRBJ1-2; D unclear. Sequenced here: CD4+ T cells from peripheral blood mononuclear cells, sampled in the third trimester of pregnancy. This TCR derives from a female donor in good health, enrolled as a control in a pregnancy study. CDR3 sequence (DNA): TGTGCCAGCAGCCGGACTGGAGTCTATGGCTACACCTTC. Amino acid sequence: CASSRTGVYGYTF. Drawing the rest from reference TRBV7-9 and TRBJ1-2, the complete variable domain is DTGVSQNPRHKITKRGQNVTFRCDPISEHNRLYWYRQTLGQGPEFLTYFQNEAQLEKSRLLSDRFSAERPKGSFSTLEIQRTEQGDSAMYLCASSRTGVYGYTFGSGTRLTVV.